Below, one T cell receptor beta chain is given with its context. Antigen: not known. The entry originates in a study of OX40 agonist ivuxolimab in advanced cancers. Study information: Cohort: around 83% men, mean age approximately 64, aged about 23 to 80. Broader study findings: Both blood CD4+ and CD8+ T cells showed clonal growth by week 6 at 0.1 to 3.0 mg/kg.

Sequencing used immunoSEQ multiplex PCR; TCRdb keeps in-frame clones, though not all of them. The sample holds some 74,000 clones, approximately 85% seen once. Enrollment shut out patients with autoimmune disease history or systemic immunosuppression. The timepoints at which blood was sampled were baseline, cycle 4 day 1, and cycle 7 day 1. V lost 8 bases and J lost 3, with 15 bases in between. Germline V gene sequence: CDR1 SGHVS, CDR2 FNYEAQ. The CDR3 consists of 14 residues. The chain recombines TRBV7-6 with TRBJ2-3; D possibly corresponds to TRBD2 (5 bases). The sequence was collected from an adult with an advanced solid tumor such as melanoma, head and neck, liver or kidney cancer. The input for sequencing was CD4+ or CD8+ T cells sorted from blood, taken in a trial of the OX40 agonist ivuxolimab. The CDR3 DNA is TGTGCCAGCTCCCTTTCCGGGGAGACAGATACGCAGTATTTT. Protein sequence: CASSLSGETDTQYF.